These T cell receptor beta chains were read from a single sample in a study of CD8 T cells in ankylosing spondylitis. Using its own MiXCR run on the 5' RACE reads, TCRdb lists one record per CDR3 protein. The table includes roughly 260,000 distinct CDR3 sequences, roughly 20% detected once. Sequenced: blood, either unsorted or a sorted T cell fraction (not recorded which). Every receptor here comes from a male donor with ankylosing spondylitis or in good health (not recorded which). Each CDR3 is given with its conserved first and last residue.

V,J,CDR3
TRBV5-6,TRBJ2-3,CASSSYSTGRIGDTQYF
TRBV7-8,TRBJ1-5,CASSPIRRTGSSNQPQHF
TRBV5-1,TRBJ1-4,CASSRGETNEKLFF
TRBV12-3/TRBV12-4,TRBJ1-2,CASSRDRGLGGYTF
TRBV2,TRBJ2-2,CASSATRRSGELFF
TRBV20-1,TRBJ1-1,CSAPLPGEAEAFF
TRBV10-3,TRBJ1-1,CAVGRGTEAFF
TRBV24-1,TRBJ2-5,CATSDTDKQETQYF
TRBV9,TRBJ1-3,CASSGPGGTGNTIYF
TRBV14,TRBJ1-2,CASSQDRGIGYTF
TRBV20-1,TRBJ2-2,CSALRAGGSTGELFF
TRBV6-1,TRBJ1-6,CASRHGGSSYNSPLHF
TRBV12-3/TRBV12-4,TRBJ2-1,CASRPGTGGWNEQFF
TRBV6-1,TRBJ2-2,CASRPTSGTFTGELFF
TRBV20-1,TRBJ1-2,CSARGDSRRAHTNYGYTF
TRBV20-1,TRBJ2-2,CSARVLKQGAAGELFF
TRBV27,TRBJ2-1,CASSYSTSGVNEQFF
TRBV29-1,TRBJ1-3,CSVVNGLSGNTIYF
TRBV5-6,TRBJ1-5,CASSLAGQPHQPQHF
TRBV7-8,TRBJ2-3,CASSSPGTARSTDTQYF
TRBV28,TRBJ2-5,CASSHRQGGVEETQYF
TRBV3-1,TRBJ2-3,CASRLVSGSSDTQYF
TRBV5-1,TRBJ2-3,CASSLDLGLALDTQYF
TRBV12-3/TRBV12-4,TRBJ2-1,CASTPSGLSYNEQFF
TRBV5-1,TRBJ2-6,CASRASGANVLTF
TRBV10-3,TRBJ2-2,CATTLGGRAGPGELFF
TRBV30,TRBJ1-1,CAWNPRFPSLNTEAFF
TRBV15,TRBJ2-2,CATSRVRTGELFF
TRBV5-1,TRBJ2-3,CASSSTTSGRVGTDTQYF
TRBV28,TRBJ2-4,CASSPSAGPRNIQYF
TRBV7-6,TRBJ2-3,CASSLGASGGVGTQYF
TRBV6-1,TRBJ2-3,CASSPQGTAGDTQYF
TRBV2,TRBJ1-1,CASSEGVGTGEAFF
TRBV5-1,TRBJ2-3,CASSPRVADTQYF
TRBV10-3,TRBJ1-1,CAISESLGTEAFF
TRBV3-1,TRBJ1-2,CASSQDRGQGYTF
TRBV20-1,TRBJ2-2,CSARLPWAGELFF
TRBV5-1,TRBJ2-1,CASSLGGVRLGNSYNEQFF
TRBV5-1,TRBJ2-1,CASSLDLSSGIYEQFF
TRBV7-9,TRBJ1-6,CASSLLQGRNSPLHF
TRBV7-3,TRBJ2-1,CASSAGTGSYNEQFF
TRBV28,TRBJ2-1,CASSPQGPLNYNEQFF
TRBV4-1,TRBJ2-1,CASSQAIYGYNEQFF
TRBV20-1,TRBJ2-2,CSALRDRGNGELFF
TRBV2,TRBJ2-1,CASSEARGTGHNEQFF
TRBV6-7,TRBJ2-1,CASSTRGQLVSYNEQFF
TRBV7-2,TRBJ2-3,CASSLVGGGAPDTQYF
TRBV5-5,TRBJ2-3,CASSLAGGEEYF
TRBV5-1,TRBJ1-1,CASSPGDLENTEAFF
TRBV6-2/TRBV6-3,TRBJ1-2,CASSSLGQLDYGYTF
TRBV7-2,TRBJ1-1,CASSPGLRTEAFF
TRBV12-3/TRBV12-4,TRBJ2-1,CASSFRTRLANEQFF
TRBV12-3/TRBV12-4,TRBJ2-3,CASSRSGDTQYF
TRBV12-3/TRBV12-4,TRBJ1-1,CASSLAPGRSTEAFF
TRBV4-1,TRBJ1-4,CASSQDGGLGGIGTNEKLFF